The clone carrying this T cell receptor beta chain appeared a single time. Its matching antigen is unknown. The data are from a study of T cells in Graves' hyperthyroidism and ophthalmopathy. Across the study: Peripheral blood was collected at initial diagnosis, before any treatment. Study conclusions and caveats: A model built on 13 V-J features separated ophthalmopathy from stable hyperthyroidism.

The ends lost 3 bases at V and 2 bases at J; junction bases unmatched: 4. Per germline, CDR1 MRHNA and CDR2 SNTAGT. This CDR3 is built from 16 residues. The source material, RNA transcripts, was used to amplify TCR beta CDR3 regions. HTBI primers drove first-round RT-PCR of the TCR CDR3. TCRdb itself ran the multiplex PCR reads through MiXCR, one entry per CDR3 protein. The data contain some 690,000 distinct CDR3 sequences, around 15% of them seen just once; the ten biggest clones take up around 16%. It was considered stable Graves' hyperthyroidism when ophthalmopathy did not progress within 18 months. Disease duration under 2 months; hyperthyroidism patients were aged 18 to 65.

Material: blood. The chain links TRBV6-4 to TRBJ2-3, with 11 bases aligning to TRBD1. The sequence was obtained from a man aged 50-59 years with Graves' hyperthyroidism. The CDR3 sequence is CASSDTGQGDTDTQYF. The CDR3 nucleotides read TGTGCCAGCAGTGATACGGGACAGGGGGACACAGATACGCAGTATTTT.